These 30 T cell receptor beta chains share one sample of origin, sequenced in a study of beta chain features in type 1 diabetes. Expressed TCRB transcripts got sequenced, as all isolated RNA was reverse transcribed. Assay used: immunoSEQ multiplex PCR; TCRdb lists only in-frame clones, some missing. The table records 400,000 or so clones, around 12% of them present only once. No antigen is known for these receptors. Findings and limits, study-wide: Among patients with Type 1 diabetes, TCRB CDR3s were moderately but significantly shorter in every one of the four CD4+ subsets.

Sequencing used naive CD4+ T cells from blood. All receptors come from a woman aged 18 to 35 with type 1 diabetes.

This clone showed up just a few times. This chain's CDR3 is CASSLDGQEQYF. The CDR3 nucleotides read TGTGCCAGCAGCTTAGATGGGCAAGAGCAGTACTTC. The chain combines TRBV7-2 with TRBJ2-7, with D uncertain. The CDR3 totals 12 residues. Germline values: CDR1 SGHTA, CDR2 FQGNSA. V shed 1 base and J shed 7 bases, with 8 bases lying between them.

This clone was picked up a small number of times. The V and J genes are TRBV15 and TRBJ2-7; 7 positions agree with TRBD1. There are 13 residues in the CDR3. Germline V gene lookup returns CDR1 LNHNV and CDR2 YYDKDF (reference sequence). V lost 8 bases and J lost 4; bases outside the gene matches: 8. The CDR3 DNA sequence: TGTGCCACCTCCGGACAGGTAAATTACGAGCAGTACTTC. Protein sequence: CATSGQVNYEQYF.

There are a few counts of this clone. The gene calls are TRBV30 and TRBJ2-1; 12 positions agree with TRBD2. From germline, CDR1 is GTSNPN and CDR2 SVGIG (reference sequence). With 5 bases clipped from V and 0 bases from J, the junction kept 14 bases outside the gene matches. This CDR3 region has 19 residues. The CDR3 region has the DNA TGTGCCTGGGACTCAGTGGGGACTAGCGGGCCAAGCTCCTACAATGAGCAGTTCTTC. Translating it yields CAWDSVGTSGPSSYNEQFF. The whole variable domain, remainder taken from reference TRBV30 and TRBJ2-1, is SQTIHQWPATLVQPVGSPLSLECTVEGTSNPNLYWYRQAAGRGLQLLFYSVGIGQISSEVPQNLSASRPQDRQFILSSKKLLLSDSGFYLCAWDSVGTSGPSSYNEQFFGPGTRLTVL.

The chain couples TRBV14 to TRBJ2-3; TRBD1 aligns across 9 bases. Trimming took 1 base from V and 8 from J; bases not matched to a gene: 7. The V gene's germline CDR1 is SGHDN and CDR2 FVKESK. This CDR3 spans 15 amino acids. CDR3 DNA: TGTGCCAGCAGCCAAGTAGGGACAGGGCCTCGTACGCAGTATTTT. Translation gives CASSQVGTGPRTQYF.

The CDR3 DNA reads TGTGCCAGCAGCTTTGCCGAGACAGGGACCTACGAGCAGTACTTC. As protein: CASSFAETGTYEQYF. J is TRBJ2-7 and V is TRBV11-2, with 7 bases aligning to TRBD1. The CDR3 has 15 amino acids. Trimming cost V 3 bases and J 2 bases; bases outside gene matches: 7. The germline gives CDR1 SGHAT, CDR2 FQNNGV. Filled out from reference TRBV11-2 and TRBJ2-7, the complete variable domain reads EAGVAQSPRYKIIEKRQSVAFWCNPISGHATLYWYQQILGQGPKLLIQFQNNGVVDDSQLPKDRFSAERLKGVDSTLKIQPAKLEDSAVYLCASSFAETGTYEQYFGPGTRLTVT.

The genes are TRBV7-9 and TRBJ2-1; 11 positions match TRBD1. Per germline, CDR1 SEHNR and CDR2 FQNEAQ (reference sequence). This CDR3 is 15 amino acids long. J gave up 7 bases and V 5 bases, and 7 bases lay outside the gene matches. CDR3: CASSPDRGRWNEQFF. Here the CDR3 DNA reads TGTGCCAGCAGCCCGGACAGGGGGCGGTGGAATGAGCAGTTCTTC.

The V and J genes are TRBV7-2 and TRBJ2-6; TRBD2 agrees at 7 bases. Looked up from germline, CDR1 is SGHTA and CDR2 is FQGNSA. The CDR3 covers 18 residues. With 3 bases clipped from V and 1 base from J, the junction kept 9 bases outside the gene matches. The CDR3 nucleotides read TGTGCCAGCAGCTTTTTGGCGGGAGAGTCGTCTGGGGCCAACGTCCTGACTTTC. It specifies CASSFLAGESSGANVLTF.

This clone was found a few times. The chain combines TRBV23-1 with TRBJ2-7; weak D call: TRBD1 (6 bases). TRBV23-1 is labeled an ORF, and its function is uncertain. The CDR3 covers 11 residues. V was shortened by 8 bases and J by 3 bases, with 8 bases between the two germline ends. CDR3 coding DNA: TGCGCCAGCCGACAGGTCTACGAGCAGTACTTC. This encodes CASRQVYEQYF.

This sequence joins TRBV30 and TRBJ1-1; D is possibly TRBD1 (6 bases). Trimming took off 5 bases at V and 5 bases at J, with 9 bases between the two ends. Germline lookup yields CDR1 GTSNPN and CDR2 SVGIG (reference sequence). The CDR3 has 11 residues. The CDR3, as DNA: TGTGCCTGGTCCCAGGGGACTGAAGCTTTCTTT. Translation: CAWSQGTEAFF.

CDR3 region: CASSRQGQGHDEQFF. The CDR3 coding sequence is TGTGCCAGCTCACGCCAGGGACAGGGTCACGATGAGCAGTTCTTC. This chain links TRBV18 with TRBJ2-1; 9 nucleotides align to TRBD1. The trim removed 4 bases at V and 8 bases at J, leaving 9 bases unmatched. The CDR3 has 15 residues. From germline, CDR1 is KGHSH and CDR2 LQKENI.

The CDR3 region is CASSLSPRGQGETQYF. CDR3 nucleotide sequence: TGTGCCAGCAGTTTATCCCCCAGGGGGCAGGGGGAGACCCAGTACTTC. The J gene is TRBJ2-5, the V gene TRBV28, with TRBD1 matching 8 bases. This CDR3 is 16 amino acids long. V was clipped by 1 base and J by 5 bases; unmatched bases: 9. Germline V lookup: CDR1 MDHEN, CDR2 SYDVKM.

The rearrangement links TRBV15 to TRBJ2-3, with D tentatively TRBD2 (6 bases). Germline CDR1 LNHNV, CDR2 YYDKDF (reference sequence). The V end was cut by 0 bases, the J end by 0 bases, with 10 bases between. CDR3 length: 16 residues. The CDR3 DNA is TGTGCCACCAGCAGAGAGCGGGGCCAGAGCACAGATACGCAGTATTTT. It encodes CATSRERGQSTDTQYF.

This clone has only a few counts. This chain joins TRBV5-1 and TRBJ2-5; the match to TRBD1 covers 10 bases. Per germline, CDR1 SGHRS and CDR2 YFSETQ. Trimming removed 4 bases from V and 4 bases from J; junction bases left unmatched: 7. The CDR3 is made up of 15 amino acids. Here the CDR3 reads CASSTWDRGRETQYF. DNA for the CDR3: TGCGCCAGCAGCACCTGGGACAGGGGTAGAGAGACCCAGTACTTC.

This clone has just a few counts. The chain links TRBV20-1 to TRBJ2-1; D ambiguous. V gave up 0 bases and J gave up 8 bases, with 5 bases separating them. The CDR3 is made up of 11 amino acids. Germline V gives CDR1 DFQATT, CDR2 SNEGSKA (reference sequence). The CDR3 protein is CSARDAHEQFF. CDR3 nucleotides: TGCAGTGCTAGAGATGCGCATGAGCAGTTCTTC.

This clone was counted only a few times. V and J are TRBV5-1 and TRBJ2-2, with D hard to call. Germline CDR1 is SGHRS and CDR2 is YFSETQ. V was trimmed by 0 bases and J by 6 bases, leaving 6 bases between them. The CDR3 runs to 13 residues. In DNA form, the CDR3 reads TGCGCCAGCAGCTTGGGAGAGGCCGGGGAGCTGTTTTTT. Translation: CASSLGEAGELFF.

The chain has TRBV10-3 and TRBJ2-5; D is unclear. V dropped 0 bases and J dropped 5 bases, with 7 bases sitting between them. The V gene's germline CDR1 is ENHRY and CDR2 SYGVKD. This CDR3 is built from 13 residues. CDR3 amino acids: CAISESVGETQYF. In DNA form, the CDR3 reads TGTGCCATCAGTGAGTCTGTCGGGGAGACCCAGTACTTC.

This chain joins TRBV28 and TRBJ2-3, with D possibly matching TRBD2 (5 bases). Germline-derived CDR1 and CDR2 are MDHEN and SYDVKM. V was trimmed by 5 bases and J by 3 bases, leaving 12 bases between them. CDR3 length: 14 amino acids. CDR3 region: CASSPMGSTDTQYF. CDR3 DNA sequence: TGTGCCAGCAGTCCCATGGGGAGTACAGATACGCAGTATTTT.

This clone was observed a handful of times. The V call is TRBV29-1, the J call TRBJ2-2, with D perhaps matching TRBD2 (6 bases). CDR1 and CDR2 (germline): SQVTM, ANQGSEA. The V end lost 4 bases, the J end lost 4 bases, and 13 bases lay between the germline ends. This CDR3 comprises 14 residues. The CDR3 DNA reads TGCAGCGTTGGGCACGGGAGTGCCACCGGGGAGCTGTTTTTT. It translates to CSVGHGSATGELFF.

CDR3 nucleotide sequence: TGTGCCAGCAGCAGCAGGGACAGGGCTGCACACGAGCAGTACTTC. As protein: CASSSRDRAAHEQYF. This chain joins TRBV11-2 and TRBJ2-7; 9 bases agree with TRBD1. This CDR3 region has 15 residues. V trimming: 5 bases; J trimming: 5 bases; junction bases outside the gene matches: 10. Germline V CDR1 and CDR2: SGHAT, FQNNGV.

The chain combines TRBV19 with TRBJ2-1, with D uncertain. The CDR3 length is 14 residues. Germline V gene sequence: CDR1 LNHDA, CDR2 SQIVND (reference sequence). The V end was cut by 5 bases, the J end by 2 bases, with 10 bases between. CDR3 in amino acids: CASSAPTTYNEQFF. For the CDR3, the DNA is TGTGCCAGTAGTGCCCCGACAACCTACAATGAGCAGTTCTTC.

V and J are TRBV18 and TRBJ2-5; D not resolved. Germline CDR1 is KGHSH and CDR2 is LQKENI. The V and J ends lost 2 bases and 1 base respectively, with 17 bases between them. There are 17 residues in the CDR3. CDR3 residues: CASSPSSTAVGQETQYF. CDR3 sequence (DNA): TGTGCCAGCTCACCATCGTCCACGGCGGTGGGCCAAGAGACCCAGTACTTC.

Comment on this clone: A read error may account for a junction end that differs from germline. V is TRBV6-5 and J is TRBJ2-1; 8 positions agree with TRBD1. From germline, CDR1 is MNHEY and CDR2 SVGAGI. The CDR3 covers 14 residues. CDR3 residues: CAISPTGAYNEQFF. The CDR3 coding sequence is TGCGCCATCAGTCCGACAGGGGCCTACAATGAGCAGTTCTTC.

This clone was detected only a few times. The chain joins TRBV30 to TRBJ2-5; the D is unclear. Germline V gene lookup returns CDR1 GTSNPN and CDR2 SVGIG (reference sequence). The CDR3 length is 12 residues. V was cut by 1 base and J by 5 bases, with 8 bases left in between. The CDR3 sequence: CAWSGERETQYF. In DNA, the CDR3 is TGTGCCTGGAGTGGCGAGAGGGAGACCCAGTACTTC.

J is TRBJ2-6 and V is TRBV5-6; a weak D match, TRBD2 (6 bases). CDR1 is SGHDT and CDR2 is YYEEEE in the germline V gene. The CDR3 is 15 amino acids. V dropped 1 base and J dropped 8 bases, with 13 bases sitting between them. CDR3 loop: CASSLKRGTPNVLTF. The CDR3 nucleotides are TGTGCCAGCAGCTTGAAAAGAGGGACTCCCAACGTCCTGACTTTC.

CDR3 in amino acids: CASSFGGTLLAYEQYF. The CDR3 region has the DNA TGTGCCAGCAGCTTCGGGGGAACACTCCTAGCGTACGAGCAGTACTTC. This sequence joins TRBV7-2 and TRBJ2-7; tentative D call: TRBD2 (6 bases). Germline V gene sequence: CDR1 SGHTA, CDR2 FQGNSA. The V end was cut by 3 bases, the J end by 4 bases, with 19 bases between. This CDR3 is 16 amino acids long. Full variable domain (outside the CDR3, taken from reference TRBV7-2 and TRBJ2-7): GAGVSQSPSNKVTEKGKDVELRCDPISGHTALYWYRQSLGQGLEFLIYFQGNSAPDKSGLPSDRFSAERTGGSVSTLTIQRTQQEDSAVYLCASSFGGTLLAYEQYFGPGTRLTVT.

The rearrangement uses TRBV28 and TRBJ2-7; 11 bases align to TRBD2. CDR1 is MDHEN, CDR2 SYDVKM, per germline. Trimming cost V 3 bases and J 4 bases; bases outside gene matches: 8. The CDR3 sequence is 16 residues long. This CDR3 is CASSFHTSGSRYEQYF. In DNA, the CDR3 is TGTGCCAGCAGTTTCCATACTAGCGGGAGCCGATACGAGCAGTACTTC.

The chain carries TRBV10-3 and TRBJ2-3, with 8 bases fitting TRBD2. V was pared by 6 bases and J by 6 bases, with 14 bases of the junction left unmatched. CDR3 length: 16 amino acids. CDR1 and CDR2 (germline): ENHRY, SYGVKD. In nucleotides, the CDR3 is TGTGCCATCAGAGCCCCTGATGGAAGCGGGAGTGATACGCAGTATTTT. This gives the protein CAIRAPDGSGSDTQYF.

This clone was picked up a small number of times. The chain has TRBV5-4 and TRBJ2-5; TRBD2 aligns across 9 bases. The CDR3 is made up of 15 amino acids. Germline V gene data show CDR1 as SGHNT and CDR2 as YYREEE (reference sequence). V lost 0 bases, J lost 1 base, and 1 base stayed unmatched. CDR3 bases: TGTGCCAGCAGCTTGGGACTAGCGGTCCAAGAGACCCAGTACTTC. Translating it yields CASSLGLAVQETQYF. The entire variable domain, with the rest obtained from reference TRBV5-4 and TRBJ2-5, is as follows: ETGVTQSPTHLIKTRGQQVTLRCSSQSGHNTVSWYQQALGQGPQFIFQYYREEENGRGNFPPRFSGLQFPNYSSELNVNALELDDSALYLCASSLGLAVQETQYFGPGTRLLVL.

This rearrangement joins TRBV4-3 to TRBJ2-7; D ambiguous. CDR1 LGHNA and CDR2 YSLEER come from the germline V gene. CDR3 size: 15 residues. Deletions cut 0 bases from V and 0 bases from J, with 9 bases between. DNA of the CDR3: TGCGCCAGCAGCCAAGACGCGCACCTCTCCTACGAGCAGTACTTC. It is translated as CASSQDAHLSYEQYF.

This clone has just a few counts. The chain carries TRBV4-2 and TRBJ1-1, with a tentative D call TRBD1 (5 bases). This CDR3 has 16 residues. The germline V gene has CDR1 LGHNA and CDR2 YNFKEQ. V lost 0 bases, J lost 1 base, and 12 bases lay in between. CDR3 nucleotides: TGTGCCAGCAGCCAAGATCATTCCGGGGGGAACACTGAAGCTTTCTTT. Its translation: CASSQDHSGGNTEAFF.